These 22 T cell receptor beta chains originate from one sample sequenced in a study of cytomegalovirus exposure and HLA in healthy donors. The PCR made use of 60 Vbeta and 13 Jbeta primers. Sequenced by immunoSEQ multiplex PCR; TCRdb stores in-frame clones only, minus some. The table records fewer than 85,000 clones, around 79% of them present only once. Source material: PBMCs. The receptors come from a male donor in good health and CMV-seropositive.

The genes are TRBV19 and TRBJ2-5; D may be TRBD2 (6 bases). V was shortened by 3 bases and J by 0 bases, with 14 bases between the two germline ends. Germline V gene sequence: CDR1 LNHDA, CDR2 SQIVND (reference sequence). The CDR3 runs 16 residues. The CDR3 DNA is TGTGCCAGTAGTATGTTTTCTGTAGCGGACCAAGAGACCCAGTACTTC. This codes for CASSMFSVADQETQYF.

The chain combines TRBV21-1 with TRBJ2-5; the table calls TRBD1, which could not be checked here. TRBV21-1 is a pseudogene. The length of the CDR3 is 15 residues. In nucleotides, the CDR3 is TGTGCCAGCAGCAACCGGACAGCCTACAAAGAGACCCAGTACTTC. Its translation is CASSNRTAYKETQYF.

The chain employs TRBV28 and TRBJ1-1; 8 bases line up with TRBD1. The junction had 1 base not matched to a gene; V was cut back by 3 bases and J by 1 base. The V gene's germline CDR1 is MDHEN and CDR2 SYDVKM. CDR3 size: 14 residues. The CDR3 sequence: CASSFGQGNTEAFF. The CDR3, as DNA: TGTGCCAGCAGTTTTGGACAGGGGAACACTGAAGCTTTCTTT.

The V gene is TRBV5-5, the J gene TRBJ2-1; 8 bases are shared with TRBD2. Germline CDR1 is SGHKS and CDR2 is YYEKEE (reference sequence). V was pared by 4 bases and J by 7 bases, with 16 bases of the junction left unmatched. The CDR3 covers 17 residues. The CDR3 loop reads CASSPVVTGLALNEQFF. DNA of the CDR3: TGTGCCAGCAGCCCGGTCGTCACCGGACTAGCTTTAAATGAGCAGTTCTTC.

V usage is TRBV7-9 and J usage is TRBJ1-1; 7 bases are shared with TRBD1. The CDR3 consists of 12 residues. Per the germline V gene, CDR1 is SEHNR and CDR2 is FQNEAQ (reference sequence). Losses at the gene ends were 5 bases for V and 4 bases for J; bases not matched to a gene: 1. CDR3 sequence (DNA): TGTGCCAGCAGCCGGACAGGCACTGAAGCTTTCTTT. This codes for CASSRTGTEAFF.

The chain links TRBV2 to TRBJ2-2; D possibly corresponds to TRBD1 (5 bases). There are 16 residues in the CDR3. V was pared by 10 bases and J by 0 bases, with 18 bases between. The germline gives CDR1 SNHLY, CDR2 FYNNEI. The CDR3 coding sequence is TGTGCCATACAACCGCAGGGATTCGCGAACACCGGGGAGCTGTTTTTT. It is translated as CAIQPQGFANTGELFF.

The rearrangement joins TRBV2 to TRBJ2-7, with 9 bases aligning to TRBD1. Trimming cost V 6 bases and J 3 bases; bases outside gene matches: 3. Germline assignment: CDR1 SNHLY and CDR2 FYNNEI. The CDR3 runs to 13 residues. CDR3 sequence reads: CASRGTGHYEQYF. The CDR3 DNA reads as TGTGCCAGCAGGGGGACAGGGCACTACGAGCAGTACTTC.

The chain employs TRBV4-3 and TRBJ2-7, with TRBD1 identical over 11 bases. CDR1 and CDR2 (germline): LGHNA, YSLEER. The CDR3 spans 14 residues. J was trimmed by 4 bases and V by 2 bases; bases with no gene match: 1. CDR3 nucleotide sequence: TGCGCCAGCAGCCAATGGGACAGGGGGTACGAGCAGTACTTC. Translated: CASSQWDRGYEQYF.

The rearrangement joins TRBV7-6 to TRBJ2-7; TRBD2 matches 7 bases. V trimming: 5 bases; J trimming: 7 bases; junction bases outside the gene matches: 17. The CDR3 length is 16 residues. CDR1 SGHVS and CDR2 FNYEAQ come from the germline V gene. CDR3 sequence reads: CASSPGAGPTPGEQYF. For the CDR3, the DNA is TGTGCCAGCAGCCCAGGAGCGGGACCGACCCCAGGGGAGCAGTACTTC.

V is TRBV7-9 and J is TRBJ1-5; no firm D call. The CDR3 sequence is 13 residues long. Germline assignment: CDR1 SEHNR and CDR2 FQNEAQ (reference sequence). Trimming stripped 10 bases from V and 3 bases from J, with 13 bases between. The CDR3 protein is CATETAANQPQHF. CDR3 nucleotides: TGTGCCACCGAGACTGCGGCCAATCAGCCCCAGCATTTT.

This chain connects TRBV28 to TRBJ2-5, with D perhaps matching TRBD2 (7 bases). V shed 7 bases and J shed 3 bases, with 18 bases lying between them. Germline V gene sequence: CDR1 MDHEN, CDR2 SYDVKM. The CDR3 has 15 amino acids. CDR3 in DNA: TGTGCCAGCATAGGGGGGGCGGCAGTTGAAGAGACCCAGTACTTC. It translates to CASIGGAAVEETQYF.

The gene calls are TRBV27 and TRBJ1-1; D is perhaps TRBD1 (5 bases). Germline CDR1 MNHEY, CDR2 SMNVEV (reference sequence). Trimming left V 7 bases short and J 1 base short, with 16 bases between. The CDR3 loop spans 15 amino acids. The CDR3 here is CASTINGGGNTEAFF. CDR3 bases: TGTGCCAGCACTATTAACGGGGGGGGGAACACTGAAGCTTTCTTT.

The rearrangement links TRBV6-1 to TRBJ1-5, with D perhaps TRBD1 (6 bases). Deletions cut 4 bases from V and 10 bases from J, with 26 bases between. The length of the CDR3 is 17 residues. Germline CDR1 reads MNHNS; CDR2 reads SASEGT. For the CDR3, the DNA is TGTGCCAGCAGTGGTGAATTGTGGGCCGGACAGATGTCTCCCCAGCATTTT. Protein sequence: CASSGELWAGQMSPQHF.

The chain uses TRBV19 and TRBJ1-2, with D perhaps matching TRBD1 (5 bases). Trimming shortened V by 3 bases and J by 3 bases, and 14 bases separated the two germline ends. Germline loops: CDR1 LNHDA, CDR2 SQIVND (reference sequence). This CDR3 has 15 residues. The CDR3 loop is CASSIGSGSYYGYTF. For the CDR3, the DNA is TGTGCCAGTAGTATTGGTTCAGGGTCCTACTATGGCTACACCTTC. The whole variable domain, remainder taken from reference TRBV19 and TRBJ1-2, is DGGITQSPKYLFRKEGQNVTLSCEQNLNHDAMYWYRQDPGQGLRLIYYSQIVNDFQKGDIAEGYSVSREKKESFPLTVTSAQKNPTAFYLCASSIGSGSYYGYTFGSGTRLTVV.

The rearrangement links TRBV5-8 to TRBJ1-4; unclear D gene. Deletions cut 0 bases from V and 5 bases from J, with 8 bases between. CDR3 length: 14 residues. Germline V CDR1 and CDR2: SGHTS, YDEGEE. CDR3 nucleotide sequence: TGTGCCAGCAGCTTGGGAAACGGGAATGAAAAACTGTTTTTT. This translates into CASSLGNGNEKLFF. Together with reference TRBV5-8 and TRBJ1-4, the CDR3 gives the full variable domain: EAGVTQSPTHLIKTRGQQATLRCSPISGHTSVYWYQQALGLGLQFLLWYDEGEERNRGNFPPRFSGRQFPNYSSELNVNALELEDSALYLCASSLGNGNEKLFFGSGTQLSVL.

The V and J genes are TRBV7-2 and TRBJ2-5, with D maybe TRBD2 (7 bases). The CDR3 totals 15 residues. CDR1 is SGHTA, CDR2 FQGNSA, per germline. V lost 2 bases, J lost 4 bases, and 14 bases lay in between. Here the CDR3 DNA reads TGTGCCAGCAGCTTATCTCAGGGGAGGGGAGAGACCCAGTACTTC. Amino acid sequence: CASSLSQGRGETQYF.

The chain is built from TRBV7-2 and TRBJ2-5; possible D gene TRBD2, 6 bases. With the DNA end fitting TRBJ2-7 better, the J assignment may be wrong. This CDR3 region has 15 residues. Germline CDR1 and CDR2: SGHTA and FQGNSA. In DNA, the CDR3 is TGTGCCAGCAGCTTTAACTCCGGGGGTTCCTACGAGCAGTACTTC. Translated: CASSFNSGGSYEQYF.

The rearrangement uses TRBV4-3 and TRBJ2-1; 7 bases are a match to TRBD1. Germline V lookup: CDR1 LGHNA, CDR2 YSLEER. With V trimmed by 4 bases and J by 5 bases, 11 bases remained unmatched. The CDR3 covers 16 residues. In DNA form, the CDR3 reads TGCGCCAGCAGCCCCCGGGGTGGGACAGTACACAATGAGCAGTTCTTC. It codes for CASSPRGGTVHNEQFF.

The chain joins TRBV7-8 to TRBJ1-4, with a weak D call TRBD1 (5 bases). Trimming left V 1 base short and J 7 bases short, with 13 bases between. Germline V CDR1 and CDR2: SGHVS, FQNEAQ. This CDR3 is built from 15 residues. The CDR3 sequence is CASSLVWGPGEKLFF. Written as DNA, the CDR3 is TGTGCCAGCAGCTTAGTGTGGGGCCCTGGTGAAAAACTGTTTTTT.

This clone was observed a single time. The CDR3 DNA reads as TGCGCCAGCAGCTTGGCCCCTTATAGACGTCAGGCCAGCACAGATACGCAGTATTTT. Protein sequence: CASSLAPYRRQASTDTQYF. This chain uses TRBV5-1 with TRBJ2-3, with unresolved D. The CDR3 has 19 residues. Trimming left V 0 bases short and J 0 bases short, with 20 bases between. The germline V gene encodes CDR1 SGHRS and CDR2 YFSETQ.

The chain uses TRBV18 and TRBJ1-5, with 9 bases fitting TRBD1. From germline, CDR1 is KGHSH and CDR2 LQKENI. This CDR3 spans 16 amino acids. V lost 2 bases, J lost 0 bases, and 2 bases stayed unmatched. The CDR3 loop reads CASSPDRGNSNQPQHF. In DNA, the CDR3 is TGTGCCAGCTCACCAGACAGGGGGAATAGCAATCAGCCCCAGCATTTT.

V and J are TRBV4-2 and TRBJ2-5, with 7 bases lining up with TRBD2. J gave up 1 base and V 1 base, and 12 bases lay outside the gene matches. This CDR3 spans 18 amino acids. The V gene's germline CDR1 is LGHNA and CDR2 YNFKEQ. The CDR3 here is CASSQVYLRAGSQETQYF. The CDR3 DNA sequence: TGTGCCAGCAGCCAAGTGTACCTCAGAGCGGGAAGCCAAGAGACCCAGTACTTC.